This TCR beta chain was obtained from a study of T cell repertoires in cytomegalovirus infection. TCRdb fed the reads into MiXCR, producing one record per CDR3 protein. In the table there are 300,000 to 400,000 distinct CDR3 sequences, roughly 29% of which are singletons. This clonotype was seen many times. No antigen is known for it. The J segment lost 0 bases and the V segment lost 6 bases, leaving 8 bases of the junction unmatched. The CDR3 runs 16 residues. The germline V gene encodes CDR1 MNHEY and CDR2 SMNVEV (reference sequence). This sequence joins TRBV27 and TRBJ1-1, with 9 bases that match TRBD1. The TCR was taken from a human donor in good health (CMV status not recorded). Some clones in this sample may be carry-over from other donors' samples. This specimen consisted of cultured PBMCs, obtained from culture after CMV antigen stimulation. The CDR3 coding sequence is TGTGCCAGCAGCCCTAACAGGGGGCTTTTGAACACTGAAGCTTTCTTT. Its protein is CASSPNRGLLNTEAFF.